The T cell receptor (beta chain) described here comes from a study of blood T cell repertoires in COVID-19. The repertoire was sequenced with immunoSEQ multiplex PCR; TCRdb's copy has only in-frame clones and lacks some. The data show roughly 280,000 clones, around nine tenths seen once. The ends lost 2 bases at V and 2 bases at J; junction bases unmatched: 1. The CDR3 runs 15 residues. CDR1 SGHRS and CDR2 YFSETQ come from the germline V gene. Self-reported history from a screening survey and questionnaire set each donor's cohort. Sequenced: PBMCs or T cells enriched from blood (not recorded which). This receptor was taken from a woman between 55 and 75 years old who had recovered from COVID-19. V usage is TRBV5-1 and J usage is TRBJ2-7, with 13 bases that match TRBD2. CDR3 sequence: CASSLGTSGTYEQYF. The DNA for the CDR3 is TGCGCCAGCAGCTTAGGGACTAGCGGGACCTACGAGCAGTACTTC.